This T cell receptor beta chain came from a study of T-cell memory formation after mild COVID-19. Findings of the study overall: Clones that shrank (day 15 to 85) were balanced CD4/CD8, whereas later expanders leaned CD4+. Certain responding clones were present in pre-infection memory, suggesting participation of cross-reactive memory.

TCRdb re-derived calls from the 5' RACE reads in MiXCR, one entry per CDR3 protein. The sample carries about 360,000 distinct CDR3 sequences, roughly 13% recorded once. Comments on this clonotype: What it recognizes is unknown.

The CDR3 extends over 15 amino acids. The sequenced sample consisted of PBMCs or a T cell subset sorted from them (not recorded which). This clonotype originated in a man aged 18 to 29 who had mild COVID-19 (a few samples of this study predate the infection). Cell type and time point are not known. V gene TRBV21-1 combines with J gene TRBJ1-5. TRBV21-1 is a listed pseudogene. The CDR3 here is CASSPRRLGNQPQHF. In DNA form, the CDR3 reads TGTGCCAGCAGCCCTCGACGGTTGGGCAATCAGCCCCAGCATTTT.